This entry describes one T cell receptor beta chain. This entry belongs to a study of blood T cell repertoires in COVID-19. Overall study: The analysed material was cDNA or gDNA that came from T cells, B-cell-depleted T cells, or PBMCs.

V was cut by 2 bases and J by 9 bases, with 8 bases left in between. The V gene's germline CDR1 is LNHDA and CDR2 SQIVND (reference sequence). The CDR3 is 12 amino acids. Assay: immunoSEQ multiplex PCR; the TCRdb copy retains only in-frame clones and omits some. The sample yields under 140,000 clones, less than 85% seen once. The TCR comes from a woman aged 80 or older with acute or convalescent COVID-19. The sequenced sample was peripheral blood. The chain combines TRBV19 with TRBJ1-5, with no clear D. The CDR3: CASSIQPGPQHF. DNA for the CDR3: TGTGCCAGTAGTATACAACCAGGGCCCCAGCATTTT.